This entry describes one T cell receptor beta chain. The sample is drawn from a study of control samples from healthy donors and cancer patients. Method: immunoSEQ multiplex PCR; TCRdb's copy keeps in-frame clones and lacks some. This table holds around 100,000 clones, 80% to 90% found once. With 4 bases clipped from V and 3 bases from J, the junction kept 7 bases outside the gene matches. In germline, CDR1 is LNHDA, CDR2 SQIVND (reference sequence). The CDR3 length is 15 residues. This TCR came from a man aged 30 to 45 in good health. The chain combines TRBV19 with TRBJ1-2, with TRBD1 matching over 8 bases. Source material: blood. CDR3 DNA: TGTGCCAGTAGTACTGGACAGGGAATCTACTATGGCTACACCTTC. Amino acid sequence: CASSTGQGIYYGYTF. The full variable domain, in which reference TRBV19 and TRBJ1-2 provide the parts outside the CDR3, is DGGITQSPKYLFRKEGQNVTLSCEQNLNHDAMYWYRQDPGQGLRLIYYSQIVNDFQKGDIAEGYSVSREKKESFPLTVTSAQKNPTAFYLCASSTGQGIYYGYTFGSGTRLTVV.